This T cell receptor beta chain came from a study of OX40 agonist ivuxolimab in advanced cancers. Whole-study context: Therapy given before enrollment (anti-PD-1, anti-PD-L1 or anti-CTLA-4) was allowed, and approximately 40% had some.

General observations from the study: On average, CD8+ T cells had more expanded clones than CD4+. With doses of 0.1-3.0 mg/kg, partial responders showed among the lowest clonal expansion.

The V gene lost 8 bases and the J gene lost 4 bases, with 14 bases spanning the gap. Germline V gene lookup returns CDR1 MNHNS and CDR2 SASEGT. The CDR3 is made up of 13 amino acids. The data were produced by immunoSEQ multiplex PCR, yet TCRdb's version contains in-frame clones alone and is incomplete. The sample lists 70,000 to 95,000 clones, about 90% occurring once. In the case of this clone: Its antigen is undetermined.

Anyone with autoimmune disease history or systemic immunosuppression was excluded. The sequence came from an adult with an advanced solid tumor such as melanoma, head and neck, liver or kidney cancer. This chain connects TRBV6-1 to TRBJ2-5, with a possible D match to TRBD2 (6 bases). The starting material was CD4+ or CD8+ T cells sorted from blood, obtained in a trial of the OX40 agonist ivuxolimab. The CDR3 DNA reads TGTGCCAGCGGAGGGACCTCGGGAGAGACCCAGTACTTC. Its translation is CASGGTSGETQYF.